The next 18 T cell receptor beta chains were all read from a single sample in a study of cytomegalovirus exposure and HLA in healthy donors. The PCR contained 60 Vbeta and 13 Jbeta primers. TCRdb's copy holds only in-frame clones and misses some; the assay was immunoSEQ multiplex PCR. The sample shows roughly 150,000 clones, around 80% of them seen only once. Sequenced input: PBMCs. The receptors shown here come from a man aged 35 to 55 in good health and CMV-seronegative.

V and J are TRBV2 and TRBJ2-7, with 8 bases fitting TRBD1. Germline V CDR1 and CDR2: SNHLY, FYNNEI. The CDR3 runs to 11 residues. The ends lost 2 bases at V and 12 bases at J; junction bases unmatched: 3. For the CDR3, the DNA is TGTGCCAGCAGTGAAAACAGGGGGGCGTACGTC. Translating gives CASSENRGAYV.

This chain connects TRBV4-1 to TRBJ1-1; TRBD1 might be the D (6 bases). Germline assignment: CDR1 MGHRA and CDR2 YSYEKL. V lost 2 bases, J lost 13 bases, and 23 bases lay in between. This CDR3 spans 15 amino acids. CDR3 loop: CASSQIGQRTLEIFF. CDR3 coding DNA: TGCGCCAGCAGCCAAATAGGACAGCGAACTCTAGAGATTTTCTTT.

The chain carries TRBV29-1 and TRBJ2-1, with 8 bases lining up with TRBD2. Looked up from germline, CDR1 is SQVTM and CDR2 is ANQGSEA. V lost 0 bases to trimming and J lost 2 bases; unmatched junction nucleotides: 3. This CDR3 region has 15 residues. The chain's CDR3 is CSVEEATSAYNEQFF. The DNA for the CDR3 is TGCAGCGTTGAAGAAGCGACTAGCGCCTACAATGAGCAGTTCTTC.

This chain links TRBV7-9 with TRBJ1-4, with 9 nucleotides matching TRBD1. Germline CDR1 is SEHNR and CDR2 is FQNEAQ (reference sequence). This CDR3 comprises 13 residues. With V trimmed by 5 bases and J by 10 bases, 5 bases remained unmatched. The CDR3 DNA is TGTGCCAGCAGCCGTTGGGGACAGGGAAAACTGTTTTTT. Amino acids: CASSRWGQGKLFF.

A single count supports this clone. The chain carries TRBV27 and TRBJ1-6; a weak D match, TRBD1 (6 bases). The germline CDR1 and CDR2 sequences are MNHEY and SMNVEV (reference sequence). The CDR3 totals 14 residues. The V end was cut by 4 bases, the J end by 9 bases, with 13 bases between. In nucleotides, the CDR3 is TGTGCCAGCAGTTCCCGACAGGACCTTTCACCCCTCCACTTT. Amino acid sequence: CASSSRQDLSPLHF.

This sequence joins TRBV27 and TRBJ1-2, with D maybe TRBD1 (5 bases). From germline, CDR1 is MNHEY and CDR2 SMNVEV (reference sequence). Trimming took 3 bases from V and 7 from J, leaving 15 bases between them. The CDR3 is 14 amino acids. The CDR3 DNA is TGTGCCAGCAGTTTGGGCCAGGGCTGGGGTGGCTACACCTTC. Translation gives CASSLGQGWGGYTF.

The V call is TRBV11-2, the J call TRBJ2-5; D might be TRBD1 (6 bases). This CDR3 has 15 residues. V was cut by 4 bases and J by 1 base, with 13 bases left in between. Germline V gene lookup returns CDR1 SGHAT and CDR2 FQNNGV. Written as DNA, the CDR3 is TGTGCCAGCAGCTCGACAAGGGGGACCCAAGAGACCCAGTACTTC. Translation gives CASSSTRGTQETQYF.

V and J are TRBV5-1 and TRBJ2-7; D is ambiguous. V was shortened by 2 bases and J by 1 base, with 13 bases between the two germline ends. The germline gives CDR1 SGHRS, CDR2 YFSETQ. There are 15 residues in the CDR3. The CDR3: CASSLDTRLSYEQYF. The CDR3 nucleotides read TGCGCCAGCAGCTTAGACACCCGGTTATCCTACGAGCAGTACTTC.

The V call is TRBV2, the J call TRBJ1-5; 7 bases line up with TRBD1. The trim removed 5 bases at V and 0 bases at J, leaving 4 bases unmatched. The germline CDR1 and CDR2 sequences are SNHLY and FYNNEI. This CDR3 is built from 15 residues. CDR3 sequence: CASSPDRHSNQPQHF. DNA for the CDR3: TGTGCCAGCAGTCCGGACAGGCATAGCAATCAGCCCCAGCATTTT.

This chain joins TRBV4-1 and TRBJ1-5, with no clear D. V lost 6 bases and J lost 6, with 15 bases in between. The CDR3 totals 14 residues. Germline values: CDR1 MGHRA, CDR2 YSYEKL. The CDR3 region has the DNA TGCGCCAGCAGGCCCACGGGGTTCGGTCAGCCCCAGCATTTT. As protein: CASRPTGFGQPQHF.

The J gene is TRBJ2-7, the V gene TRBV7-2; possible D gene TRBD1, 6 bases. Germline V gives CDR1 SGHTA, CDR2 FQGNSA. The CDR3 is 14 amino acids. In DNA form, the CDR3 reads TGTGCCAGCAGCTTAAACAGGGTGAGCTTTATCAAGCACGTC. Its protein product is CASSLNRVSFIKHV.

This rearrangement joins TRBV27 to TRBJ2-7; 7 positions agree with TRBD1. J was trimmed by 5 bases and V by 3 bases; bases with no gene match: 7. CDR1 and CDR2 from the germline V gene are MNHEY and SMNVEV (reference sequence). The CDR3 consists of 14 residues. The CDR3 nucleotides read TGTGCCAGCAGTTTGTTCTACAGGGGACACGAGCAGTACTTC. Encoded protein: CASSLFYRGHEQYF.

The J gene is TRBJ1-4, the V gene TRBV28, with TRBD1 identical over 9 bases. The V gene end was trimmed by 3 bases and the J gene end by 8 bases; junction bases not matched to a gene: 4. CDR3 size: 14 residues. The V gene's germline CDR1 is MDHEN and CDR2 SYDVKM. The CDR3 spells CASSLGTGTEKLFF. CDR3 nucleotides: TGTGCCAGCAGTTTGGGGACAGGGACCGAAAAACTGTTTTTT. Full variable domain (remainder filled in from reference TRBV28 and TRBJ1-4): DVKVTQSSRYLVKRTGEKVFLECVQDMDHENMFWYRQDPGLGLRLIYFSYDVKMKEKGDIPEGYSVSREKKERFSLILESASTNQTSMYLCASSLGTGTEKLFFGSGTQLSVL.

Remarks on this clone: The sample has other DNA sequences that encode this CDR3 too. J is TRBJ2-7 and V is TRBV6-1; 8 bases match TRBD2. Germline V gives CDR1 MNHNS, CDR2 SASEGT. The CDR3 covers 15 residues. The ends lost 0 bases at V and 0 bases at J; junction bases unmatched: 1. CDR3 DNA: TGTGCCAGCAGTGAAGCGAGCGGGAGCTCCTACGAGCAGTACGTC. Protein: CASSEASGSSYEQYV.

The chain employs TRBV5-1 and TRBJ2-5; 10 bases agree with TRBD1. The CDR3 covers 14 residues. V dropped 4 bases and J dropped 5; count of bases not matched to a gene: 5. CDR1 is SGHRS, CDR2 YFSETQ, per germline. Here the CDR3 reads CASSVRDRGETQYF. CDR3 DNA sequence: TGCGCCAGCAGCGTCCGGGACAGGGGCGAGACCCAGTACTTC.

This clone was counted a single time. The rearrangement joins TRBV27 to TRBJ2-3; maybe TRBD2 (6 bases). The CDR3 sequence is 16 residues long. Deletions cut 5 bases from V and 0 bases from J, with 15 bases between. CDR1 and CDR2 from the germline V gene are MNHEY and SMNVEV (reference sequence). The CDR3 loop reads CASSPDSGTSTDTQYF. The CDR3 DNA follows: TGTGCCAGCAGTCCGGATTCTGGGACTAGCACAGATACGCAGTATTTT.

There are a few counts of this clone. The chain carries TRBV7-2 and TRBJ2-3; possible D gene TRBD1, 5 bases. Germline V gives CDR1 SGHTA, CDR2 FQGNSA. V was cut by 1 base and J by 9 bases, with 11 bases left in between. This CDR3 region has 13 residues. CDR3 residues: CASSLVWGETQYF. The CDR3 DNA sequence: TGTGCCAGCAGCTTAGTCTGGGGCGAGACGCAGTATTTT.

V is TRBV9 and J is TRBJ1-2; 7 bases agree with TRBD1. Trimming took 4 bases from V and 3 from J; bases not matched to a gene: 6. Germline loops: CDR1 SGDLS, CDR2 YYNGEE. This CDR3 comprises 14 residues. The DNA for the CDR3 is TGTGCCAGCAGCCTGACCGGGACAGACTATGGCTACACCTTC. This gives the protein CASSLTGTDYGYTF.